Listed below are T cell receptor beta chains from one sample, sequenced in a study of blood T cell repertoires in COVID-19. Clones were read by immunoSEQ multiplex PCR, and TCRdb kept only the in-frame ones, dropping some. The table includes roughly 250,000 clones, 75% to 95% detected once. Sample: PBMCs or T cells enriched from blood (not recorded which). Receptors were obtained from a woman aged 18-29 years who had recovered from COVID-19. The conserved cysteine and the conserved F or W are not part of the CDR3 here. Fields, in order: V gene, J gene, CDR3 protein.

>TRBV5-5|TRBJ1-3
ASSLSQGSSGNTIY
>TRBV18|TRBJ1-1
ASSLATGNSVNTEAF
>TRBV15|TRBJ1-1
ATSGGGQGVVSDTEAF
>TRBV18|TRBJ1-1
ASSPPARGNTEAF
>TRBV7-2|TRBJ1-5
ASSHGMGNQPQH
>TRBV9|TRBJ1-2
ASTGERNYGYT
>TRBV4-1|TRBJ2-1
ASSSGQGAYNEQF
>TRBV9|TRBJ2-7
ASSPGTSGIDNEQY
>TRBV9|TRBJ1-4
ASSPEHLNEKLF
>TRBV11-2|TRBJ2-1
ASSFEYASTRLNEQF
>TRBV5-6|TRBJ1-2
ASSLGQELHYGYT
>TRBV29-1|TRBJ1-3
SVQQGARGNTIY
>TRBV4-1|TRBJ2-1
ASSQDSPGEQF
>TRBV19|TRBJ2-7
ASSIGGGATEQY
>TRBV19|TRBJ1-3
ASSISSAGNTIY
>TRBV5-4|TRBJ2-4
ASSIPSGNSENIQY
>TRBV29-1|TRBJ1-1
SVGEPEVTAYYTEAF
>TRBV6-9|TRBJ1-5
ASSWRGNSNQPQH
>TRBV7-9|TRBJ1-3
ASSLAGQGTNTIY
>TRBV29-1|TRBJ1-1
SAGTGSRNTEAF
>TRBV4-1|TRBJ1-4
ASSQDDRGREKLF
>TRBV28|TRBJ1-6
ASSTYRERTYSPLH
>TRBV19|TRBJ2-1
ASSRSGSTSGYNEQF
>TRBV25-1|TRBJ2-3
ASSDKNYYTDTQY
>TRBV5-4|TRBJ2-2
ASSPGTPNTGELF
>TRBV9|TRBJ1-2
ASSAGDRYGYT
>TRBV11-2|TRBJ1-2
ASRPMTGGTYGYT
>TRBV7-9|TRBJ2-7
ASSLAQGRRQY
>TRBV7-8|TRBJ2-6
ASSLDGFSGANVLT
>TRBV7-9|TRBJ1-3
ASRSSGTGENTIY
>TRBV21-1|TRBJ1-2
ASSNRGQGKELRYGYT
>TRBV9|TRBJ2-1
ASSVTGSYNEQF
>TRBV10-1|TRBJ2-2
ASSESKRGMKVNGELF
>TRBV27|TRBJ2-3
ASSFRGLAGGPDTDTQY
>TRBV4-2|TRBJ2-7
ASSQDWGGGLFEQY
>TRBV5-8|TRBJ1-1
ASSYRVLNTEAF
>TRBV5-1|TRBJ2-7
ASSYSSYEQY
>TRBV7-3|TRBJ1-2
ASSLTGADGYT
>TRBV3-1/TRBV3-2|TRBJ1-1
ASSQDPRAMNTEAF
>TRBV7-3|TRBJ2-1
ASSLTSGGYNEQF
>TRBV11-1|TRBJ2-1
ASSGLASYNEQF
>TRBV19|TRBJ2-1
ASSISRRRFDNEQF
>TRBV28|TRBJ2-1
ASSFEGGLIYNEQF
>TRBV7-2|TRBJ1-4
ASSSGQLNEKLF
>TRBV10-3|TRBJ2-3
AMFGGTSGRGTQY
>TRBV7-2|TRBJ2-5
ASSRTSGGTSIGETQY
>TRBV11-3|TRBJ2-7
ASRMASGGGYEQY
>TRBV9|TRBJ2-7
ASSARTSSYEQY
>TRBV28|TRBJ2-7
ASSLSHEQY
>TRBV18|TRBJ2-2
ASSQGTQNTGELF
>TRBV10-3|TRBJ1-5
AISDPSSQPQH
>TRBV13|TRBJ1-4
ASSGTGGNEKLF
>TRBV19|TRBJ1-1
ASTSLGLVNTEAF
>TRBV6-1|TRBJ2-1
ASSELAGGFNEQF
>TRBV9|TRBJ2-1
ASSVSSGGAGNEQF
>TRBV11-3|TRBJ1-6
ASSLGTGESPLH
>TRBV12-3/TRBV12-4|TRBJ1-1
ASSLGRGLEAF